This paragraph reports one T cell receptor beta chain. Measured with immunoSEQ multiplex PCR; TCRdb has only the in-frame clones, and not every one. The sample carries roughly 190,000 clones, 85% to 95% recorded once. J gave up 8 bases and V 1 base, and 10 bases lay outside the gene matches. The CDR3 contains 15 residues. Germline loops: CDR1 SEHNR, CDR2 FQNEAQ (reference sequence). The data were taken from a study of blood T cell repertoires in COVID-19. Sequencing was carried out using peripheral blood. The clonotype comes from a man aged 25 to 40 with COVID-19, enrolled during active disease. The chain carries TRBV7-9 and TRBJ1-2; 7 bases map to TRBD1. The chain's CDR3 is CASSLVGGRNEGYTF. DNA for the CDR3: TGTGCCAGCAGCTTAGTAGGGGGCCGCAATGAGGGCTACACCTTC. Drawing the rest from reference TRBV7-9 and TRBJ1-2, the complete variable domain is DTGVSQNPRHKITKRGQNVTFRCDPISEHNRLYWYRQTLGQGPEFLTYFQNEAQLEKSRLLSDRFSAERPKGSFSTLEIQRTEQGDSAMYLCASSLVGGRNEGYTFGSGTRLTVV.